Reported below is one TCR beta chain. The antigen is undetermined. Germline assignment: CDR1 MDHEN and CDR2 SYDVKM. The CDR3 is 15 amino acids. V lost 5 bases to trimming and J lost 2 bases; unmatched junction nucleotides: 7. This entry comes from a study of CD8+ T cells in alopecia areata. Specimens obtained from alopecia areata patients comprised lesional scalp punch biopsies and peripheral blood. Notes on the study in general: Elevated clonality characterized lesional scalp relative to normal scalp, particularly in alopecia totalis/universalis. Scalp sample sequencing also detects resident alphabeta T cells of normal skin.

Once RNA had been extracted, it was reverse transcribed into cDNA to act as the sequencing template. Sequencing used immunoSEQ multiplex PCR; TCRdb keeps in-frame clones, though not all of them. The data contain 30,000 to 35,000 clones, approximately 58% of them seen just once; the ten biggest clones take up approximately 40%. What was sequenced was NKG2D-high CD8+ T cells sorted from blood. The chain has TRBV28 and TRBJ2-3; 7 bases are shared with TRBD2. This sequence originates from a human donor with alopecia areata. The CDR3 DNA sequence: TGTGCCAGCAGTCCCGGACTAGGAGCCACAGATACGCAGTATTTT. Translation gives CASSPGLGATDTQYF.